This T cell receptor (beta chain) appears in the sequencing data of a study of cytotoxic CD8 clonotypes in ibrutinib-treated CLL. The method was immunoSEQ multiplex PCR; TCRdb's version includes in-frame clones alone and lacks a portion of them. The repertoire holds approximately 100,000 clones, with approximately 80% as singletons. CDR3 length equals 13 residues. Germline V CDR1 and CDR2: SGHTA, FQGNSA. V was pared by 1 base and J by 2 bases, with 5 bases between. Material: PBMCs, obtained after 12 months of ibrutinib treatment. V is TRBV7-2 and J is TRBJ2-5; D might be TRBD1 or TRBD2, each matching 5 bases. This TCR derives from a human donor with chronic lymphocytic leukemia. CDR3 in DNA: TGTGCCAGCAGCTTAGGGGGGCAAGAGACCCAGTACTTC. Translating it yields CASSLGGQETQYF.